Presented here are 10 T cell receptor beta chains from one specimen sequenced in a study of tumor-infiltrating lymphocytes in primary liver carcinoma (dated by TCRdb to 2016 to 2017). Blood RNA was extracted from unsorted whole blood using TRIzol reagent, and germline DNA was obtained with the DNeasy Blood & Tissue kit. Sequenced on an Illumina HiSeq 2500. Using a constant-region primer and ProtoScript II reverse transcriptase, TCRbeta-specific cDNA was reverse-transcribed from 500 to 650 ng total RNA. Three nested multiplex PCR rounds, following a slightly modified ARM-PCR procedure, were used to build the TCRbeta libraries. Each of the first two PCR rounds ran for approximately 9 cycles and used multiplex TRBV1-TRBV30 forward primers together with a Cbeta reverse primer. TCRdb trimmed public reads at Q25 via fastp, called clones via MiXCR and kept in-frame beta chains. Rows are unified per CDR3 protein, each entry keeping the most common DNA and genes. The sample yields approximately 340,000 distinct CDR3 sequences; less than 75% were counted once. The ten largest clonotypes hold 6.5% of the sample.

Sample: peripheral blood. The receptor source for this set is a man aged 40-50 years with primary liver carcinoma and hepatitis B virus infection.

Note on this clonotype: Here the CDR3 omits its conserved ending phenylalanine or tryptophan, so a read error is the likely source. This chain uses TRBV12-3 or TRBV12-4 with TRBJ2-7; maybe TRBD1 (6 bases). V lost 4 bases and J 0 bases, leaving 10 bases between the germline ends. The CDR3 extends over 14 amino acids. This CDR3 is CASSSDRFSYEQYY. For the CDR3, the DNA is TGTGCCAGCAGTTCAGACAGGTTCTCCTACGAGCAGTACTAC.

The chain combines TRBV11-3 with TRBJ2-1, with TRBD2 matching 10 bases. The CDR3 loop spans 15 amino acids. The V gene end was trimmed by 9 bases and the J gene end by 12 bases; junction bases not matched to a gene: 17. The germline V gene encodes CDR1 SGHNT and CDR2 YENEEA. The CDR3 protein is CASSPQAGGDDVQFF. In DNA, the CDR3 is TGTGCCAGTAGCCCTCAAGCGGGAGGGGATGATGTGCAGTTCTTC.

The count of this clonotype is one. With a much larger clone just one base away, this may be a read error. This chain links TRBV6-2 or TRBV6-3 with TRBJ2-1, with 12 bases aligning to TRBD1. The CDR3 totals 15 residues. Per germline, CDR1 MNHEY and CDR2 SVGEGT. CDR3 nucleotides: TGTGCCTGCAGGACGAGGGACAGGGGGCTTGATGAGCAGTTCTTC. Protein product: CACRTRDRGLDEQFF.

A word on this clonotype: Relative to the germline gene, one junction end is altered; a read error may explain this. J is TRBJ2-7 and V is TRBV11-2, with D tentatively TRBD1 (6 bases). The CDR3 is made up of 13 amino acids. Looked up from germline, CDR1 is SGHAT and CDR2 is FQNNGV. The CDR3 nucleotides read TGTGCCAGCACCCGGACAGAAGGCTACGAGCAGTATTTC. Amino acids: CASTRTEGYEQYF.

The table lists this clonotype with a few counts. This may come from a read error, since a much larger clone is one base off. The CDR3 bases are TGTGCCAGCAGTTTATCTGGGAGGGAGCAGTACTTC. Translation: CASSLSGREQYF. The chain combines TRBV12-3 or TRBV12-4 with TRBJ2-7, with D perhaps TRBD2 (6 bases). The V end was cut by 2 bases, the J end by 7 bases, with 9 bases between. This CDR3 is 12 amino acids long.

Turning to this clonotype: A single base separates this from a much larger clone, so it may be a read error. The genes are TRBV10-3 and TRBJ2-5, with 9 bases matching TRBD1. Germline V lookup: CDR1 ENHRY, CDR2 SYGVKD. The CDR3 covers 14 residues. CDR3 coding DNA: TGTGTCATCAATGGACAGGGGCTGCAAGAGACCCAGTACTTC. Protein sequence: CVINGQGLQETQYF.

The CDR3 DNA is TGCAGTGCTAGCGATACAGTGAGCCTCAATCAGCCCCAGCATTTT. Amino acid sequence: CSASDTVSLNQPQHF. The chain couples TRBV20-1 to TRBJ1-5; D gene ambiguous. This CDR3 region has 15 residues. Trimming removed 3 bases from V and 3 bases from J, with 15 bases in between. The germline V gene encodes CDR1 DFQATT and CDR2 SNEGSKA (reference sequence).

The rearrangement links TRBV6-5 to TRBJ2-5; D gene unclear. Germline V gene data show CDR1 as MNHEY and CDR2 as SVGAGI. The CDR3 sequence is 15 residues long. V lost 0 bases, J lost 13 bases, and 21 bases lay in between. The DNA for the CDR3 is TGTGCCAGCAGTTACTCTCCGAGCGTACAAGAGACCTGGTACTTC. This translates into CASSYSPSVQETWYF.

Concerning this clonotype itself: This may be a read error: a much more frequent sequence differs by one nucleotide. The V call is TRBV4-1, the J call TRBJ2-7; unclear D gene. CDR3 size: 17 residues. Germline V gives CDR1 MGHRA, CDR2 YSYEKL. CDR3 amino acids: CASGQRLVVADPYEQYF. CDR3 bases: TGCGCCAGCGGCCAACGTCTTGTGGTGGCAGACCCCTACGAGCAGTACTTC.

The genes are TRBV6-5 and TRBJ2-1, with 11 bases lining up with TRBD2. The trim removed 7 bases at V and 5 bases at J, leaving 16 bases unmatched. The CDR3 sequence is 18 residues long. Germline CDR1 reads MNHEY; CDR2 reads SVGAGI. The CDR3 nucleotides are TGTGCCAGCACGAAGATAGCGGGAGGGAGGGTACAAAACAATGAGCAGTTCTTC. It yields the protein CASTKIAGGRVQNNEQFF.